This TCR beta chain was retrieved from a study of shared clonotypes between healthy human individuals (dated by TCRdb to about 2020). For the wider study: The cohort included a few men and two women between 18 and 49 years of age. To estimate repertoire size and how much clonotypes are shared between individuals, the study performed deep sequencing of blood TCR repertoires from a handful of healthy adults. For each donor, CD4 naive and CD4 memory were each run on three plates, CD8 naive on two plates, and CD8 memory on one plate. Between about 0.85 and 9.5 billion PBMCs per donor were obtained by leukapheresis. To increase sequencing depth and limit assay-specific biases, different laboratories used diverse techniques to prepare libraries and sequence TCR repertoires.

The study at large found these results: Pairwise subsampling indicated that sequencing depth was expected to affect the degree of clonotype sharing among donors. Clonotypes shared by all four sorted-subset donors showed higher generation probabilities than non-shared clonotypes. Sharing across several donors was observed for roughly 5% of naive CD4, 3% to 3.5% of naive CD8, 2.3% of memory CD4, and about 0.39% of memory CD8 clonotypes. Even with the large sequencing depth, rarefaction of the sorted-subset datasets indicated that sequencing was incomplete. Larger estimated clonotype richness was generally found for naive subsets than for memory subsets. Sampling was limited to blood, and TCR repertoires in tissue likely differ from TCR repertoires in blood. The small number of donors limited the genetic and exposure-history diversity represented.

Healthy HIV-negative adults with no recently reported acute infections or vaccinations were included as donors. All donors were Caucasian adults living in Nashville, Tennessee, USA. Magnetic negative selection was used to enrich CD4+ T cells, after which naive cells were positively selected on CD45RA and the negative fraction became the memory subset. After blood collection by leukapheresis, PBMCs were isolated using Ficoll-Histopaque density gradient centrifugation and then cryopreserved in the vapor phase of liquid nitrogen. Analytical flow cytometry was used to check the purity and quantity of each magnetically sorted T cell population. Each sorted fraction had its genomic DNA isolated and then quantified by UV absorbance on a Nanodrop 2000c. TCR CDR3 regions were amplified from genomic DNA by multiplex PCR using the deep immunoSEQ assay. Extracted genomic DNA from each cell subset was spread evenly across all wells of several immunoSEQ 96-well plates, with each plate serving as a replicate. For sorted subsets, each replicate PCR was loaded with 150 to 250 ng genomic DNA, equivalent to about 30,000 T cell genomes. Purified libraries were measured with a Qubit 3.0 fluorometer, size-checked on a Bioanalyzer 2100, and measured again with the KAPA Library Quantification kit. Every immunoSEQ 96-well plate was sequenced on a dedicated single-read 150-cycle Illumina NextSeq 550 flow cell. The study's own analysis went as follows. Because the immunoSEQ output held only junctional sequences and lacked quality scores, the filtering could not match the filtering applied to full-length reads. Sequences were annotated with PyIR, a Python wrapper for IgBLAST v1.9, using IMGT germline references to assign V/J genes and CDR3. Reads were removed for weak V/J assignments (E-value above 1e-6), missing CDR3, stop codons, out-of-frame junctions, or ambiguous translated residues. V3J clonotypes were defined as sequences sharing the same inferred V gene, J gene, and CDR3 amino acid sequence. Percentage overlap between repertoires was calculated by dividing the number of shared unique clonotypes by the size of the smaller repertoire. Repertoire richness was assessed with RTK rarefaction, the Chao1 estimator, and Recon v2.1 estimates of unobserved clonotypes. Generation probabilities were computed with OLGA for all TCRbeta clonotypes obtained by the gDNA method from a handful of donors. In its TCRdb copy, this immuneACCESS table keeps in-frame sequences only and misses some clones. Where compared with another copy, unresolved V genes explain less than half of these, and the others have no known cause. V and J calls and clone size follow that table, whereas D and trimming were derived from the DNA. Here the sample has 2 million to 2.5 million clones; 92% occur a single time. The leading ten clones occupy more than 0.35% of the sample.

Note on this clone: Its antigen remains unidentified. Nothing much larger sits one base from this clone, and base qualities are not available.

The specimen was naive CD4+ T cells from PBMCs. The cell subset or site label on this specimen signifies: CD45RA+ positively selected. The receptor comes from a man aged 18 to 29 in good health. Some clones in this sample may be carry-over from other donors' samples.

The nucleotides read TGTGCCAGTAAAAGGTTAGGACAGGACTACGAGCAGTACTTC. This yields the protein CASKRLGQDYEQYF. The sequence joins TRBV19 to TRBJ2-7, with 7 central nucleotides matching TRBD1. The CDR3, cysteine through phenylalanine, is 14 amino acids long. Solely the CDR3 DNA is kept, with 42 bases framed from the first base. V ends up 7 bases short and J 3 bases short, with an unmatched junction base count of 9. The germline V gene (reference sequence) specifies LNHDA as CDR1 and SQIVND as CDR2.